Below, 21 T cell receptor beta chains from the same sample are listed, as sequenced in a study of T cells after yellow fever vaccination (dated by TCRdb to the late 2010s). Reading the label with the study, this specimen's treatment or condition is: live attenuated yellow fever vaccine strain. The library relied on 5' RACE. Reads for this sample came from an Illumina NovaSeq 6000. The public reads were reprocessed in TCRdb via fastp at Q25 and MiXCR, keeping in-frame beta chains. Each record represents a unique CDR3 protein, reported with the most common genes and DNA among its rows. Counted in this sample were about 300,000 distinct CDR3 sequences; 8.7% of them appeared once. The leading ten clones occupy around 3.1% of the sample. This specimen was CD4+ T cells sorted from PBMCs, taken 5 days after the yellow fever booster vaccination. Receptors were obtained from a man between 18 and 29 years old who received the YFV17D yellow fever vaccine.

This clonotype was counted between two and nine times. The rearrangement links TRBV20-1 to TRBJ2-6, with TRBD1 identical over 10 bases. Losses at the gene ends were 5 bases for V and 2 bases for J; bases not matched to a gene: 6. The germline V gene encodes CDR1 DFQATT and CDR2 SNEGSKA (reference sequence). The CDR3 is made up of 16 amino acids. The DNA of the CDR3 is TGCAGTGCTCAAGGACAGGGGGTAGCTGGGGCCAACGTCCTGACTTTC. As protein: CSAQGQGVAGANVLTF.

This chain links TRBV7-8 with TRBJ1-5; no firm D call. From germline, CDR1 is SGHVS and CDR2 FQNEAQ. The ends were cut back, 3 bases at V and 0 bases at J, with 6 bases in the middle. The length of the CDR3 is 14 residues. As DNA, the CDR3 is TGTGCCAGCAGCTTTGAAGATAGCAATCAGCCCCAGCATTTT. Its translation is CASSFEDSNQPQHF.

This clonotype was observed at least ten times. The chain recombines TRBV18 with TRBJ2-3; 11 bases align to TRBD1. Germline V CDR1 and CDR2: KGHSH, LQKENI. The V and J ends lost 8 bases and 4 bases, in that order; junction bases with no gene match: 8. The length of the CDR3 is 15 residues. The CDR3 here is CASSPGTGGADTQYF. CDR3 nucleotides: TGTGCCAGCAGCCCCGGGACAGGGGGAGCAGATACGCAGTATTTT.

This clonotype was seen many times. The chain couples TRBV6-6 to TRBJ1-2; D is possibly TRBD1 (6 bases). Germline V gene data show CDR1 as MNHNY and CDR2 as SVGAGI (reference sequence). The CDR3 is 16 amino acids. The ends were cut back, 5 bases at V and 1 base at J, with 17 bases in the middle. The CDR3 region has the DNA TGTGCCAGCAGTGACGGAGGGGAAGGGGGTAACTATGGCTACACCTTC. Its protein product is CASSDGGEGGNYGYTF.

This clonotype has only a few counts. The chain couples TRBV12-3 or TRBV12-4 to TRBJ1-1; D is uncertain. Trimming stripped 2 bases from V and 7 bases from J, with 8 bases between. This CDR3 spans 12 amino acids. As DNA, the CDR3 is TGTGCCAGCAGTTTACGTAAGGGTGAAGCTTTCTTT. It specifies CASSLRKGEAFF.

The CDR3 spells CASTWGASKNIQYF. In nucleotides, the CDR3 is TGTGCCAGCACCTGGGGCGCGAGCAAAAACATTCAGTACTTC. The genes are TRBV28 and TRBJ2-4, with D possibly being TRBD1 (5 bases). CDR1 and CDR2 (germline): MDHEN, SYDVKM. There are 14 residues in the CDR3. V lost 7 bases and J 3 bases, leaving 13 bases between the germline ends.

Only a few counts were recorded for this clonotype. This sequence joins TRBV20-1 and TRBJ2-3; D unclear. The V and J ends lost 6 bases and 3 bases respectively, with 7 bases between them. The CDR3 contains 11 residues. Germline V gives CDR1 DFQATT, CDR2 SNEGSKA (reference sequence). The CDR3 region is CSADWTDTQYF. In DNA form, the CDR3 reads TGCAGTGCGGATTGGACAGATACGCAGTATTTT.

The V and J genes are TRBV5-6 and TRBJ2-1; 9 positions match TRBD1. Looked up from germline, CDR1 is SGHDT and CDR2 is YYEEEE. J was trimmed by 2 bases and V by 4 bases; bases with no gene match: 13. CDR3 length equals 18 residues. The CDR3 nucleotides are TGTGCCAGCAGCCGCGGGACAGGGAGACGAGGGACCTACAATGAGCAGTTCTTC. It is translated as CASSRGTGRRGTYNEQFF.

The V call is TRBV19, the J call TRBJ1-3; 10 bases are shared with TRBD1. Germline loops: CDR1 LNHDA, CDR2 SQIVND (reference sequence). V lost 6 bases, J lost 8 bases, and 7 bases stayed unmatched. This CDR3 is built from 14 residues. The CDR3 region is CASSNRDRGDTIYF. The CDR3 nucleotides read TGTGCCAGTAGCAACCGGGACAGGGGAGACACCATATATTTT.

This clonotype was picked up a small number of times. This chain uses TRBV5-1 with TRBJ2-2, with TRBD1 identical over 9 bases. Germline loops: CDR1 SGHRS, CDR2 YFSETQ. V lost 1 base and J lost 8; bases outside the gene matches: 9. The CDR3 totals 16 residues. The CDR3 here is CASSLTLGQGGGELFF. The CDR3 DNA reads as TGCGCCAGCAGCTTGACCTTGGGACAGGGCGGTGGGGAGCTGTTTTTT.

V usage is TRBV6-6 and J usage is TRBJ2-5; 7 bases are a match to TRBD1. This CDR3 region has 16 residues. The V and J ends lost 4 bases and 7 bases, in that order; junction bases with no gene match: 15. From germline, CDR1 is MNHNY and CDR2 SVGAGI (reference sequence). CDR3 amino acids: CASSLRDSGGLRTQYF. The DNA of the CDR3 is TGTGCCAGCAGTTTAAGGGACAGTGGGGGCCTAAGGACCCAGTACTTC.

This clonotype showed up just a few times. The rearrangement uses TRBV6-6 and TRBJ2-3; D is unresolved. This CDR3 comprises 11 residues. The germline CDR1 and CDR2 sequences are MNHNY and SVGAGI (reference sequence). V was clipped by 7 bases and J by 4 bases, with 6 bases between them. CDR3 residues: CASNRADTQYF. The DNA for the CDR3 is TGTGCCAGCAATAGGGCAGATACGCAGTATTTT.

This clonotype was seen only a few times. J is TRBJ2-2 and V is TRBV10-3; 9 bases are a match to TRBD1. The CDR3 runs 15 residues. V shed 5 bases, J shed 7 bases, and the junction held 8 bases outside the gene matches. CDR1 ENHRY and CDR2 SYGVKD come from the germline V gene. The CDR3: CAISLQGAEVGELFF. CDR3 nucleotides: TGTGCCATCAGTCTACAGGGGGCGGAAGTCGGGGAGCTGTTTTTT.

This clonotype was seen only a few times. This chain links TRBV12-3 or TRBV12-4 with TRBJ1-5; D gene uncertain. The CDR3 has 12 amino acids. Trimming removed 6 bases at V and 6 bases at J, with 9 bases between. CDR3 nucleotides: TGTGCCAGCAGGGGATATGTTCAGCCCCAGCATTTT. This codes for CASRGYVQPQHF.

This clonotype was detected a few times. The chain has TRBV29-1 and TRBJ2-3; 7 bases map to TRBD1. V lost 7 bases, J lost 4 bases, and 8 bases stayed unmatched. CDR3 size: 13 residues. The germline V gene encodes CDR1 SQVTM and CDR2 ANQGSEA. CDR3 loop: CSGEGALSDTQYF. In DNA, the CDR3 is TGCAGCGGTGAGGGGGCGCTTTCAGATACGCAGTATTTT.

The V call is TRBV20-1, the J call TRBJ2-4, with D maybe TRBD1 (5 bases). V lost 6 bases, J lost 0 bases, and 9 bases lay in between. Germline CDR1 is DFQATT and CDR2 is SNEGSKA (reference sequence). The CDR3 covers 13 residues. CDR3 DNA: TGCAGTGCCCACCAGGGAGCCAAAAACATTCAGTACTTC. It codes for CSAHQGAKNIQYF.

This clonotype was picked up a small number of times. The gene calls are TRBV30 and TRBJ1-2; TRBD1 matches at 9 bases. Trimming removed 1 base from V and 8 bases from J; junction bases left unmatched: 2. Germline values: CDR1 GTSNPN, CDR2 SVGIG (reference sequence). This CDR3 is built from 12 residues. CDR3 in amino acids: CAWSGQGGGYTF. The DNA of the CDR3 is TGTGCCTGGAGTGGACAGGGGGGCGGCTACACCTTC.

The rearrangement uses TRBV5-1 and TRBJ2-2; D is unresolved. CDR3 length: 14 residues. V was cut by 0 bases and J by 7 bases, with 10 bases left in between. Germline V gene lookup returns CDR1 SGHRS and CDR2 YFSETQ. CDR3 region: CASSLDAGSGELFF. The CDR3 DNA reads as TGCGCCAGCAGCTTGGACGCAGGAAGCGGGGAGCTGTTTTTT.

This clonotype was observed a few times. The chain recombines TRBV7-2 with TRBJ2-1, with 8 bases fitting TRBD2. V trimming: 5 bases; J trimming: 8 bases; junction bases outside the gene matches: 11. CDR1 SGHTA and CDR2 FQGNSA come from the germline V gene. This CDR3 has 15 amino acids. Written as DNA, the CDR3 is TGTGCCAGCAGCGATAGAGCGGGGGCAGATGATGAGCAGTTCTTC. Translated, it gives CASSDRAGADDEQFF.

This clonotype was observed at least ten times. This chain joins TRBV7-9 and TRBJ1-4; 8 positions agree with TRBD1. This CDR3 spans 15 amino acids. CDR1 and CDR2 (germline): SEHNR, FQNEAQ (reference sequence). With V trimmed by 7 bases and J by 5 bases, 9 bases remained unmatched. CDR3 protein: CASTAPNRGNEKLFF. Here the CDR3 DNA reads TGTGCCAGCACCGCCCCCAACAGGGGGAATGAAAAACTGTTTTTT.

The chain links TRBV4-3 to TRBJ2-2; 10 bases agree with TRBD1. This CDR3 contains 17 residues. Germline CDR1 LGHNA, CDR2 YSLEER. With 3 bases clipped from V and 11 bases from J, the junction kept 15 bases outside the gene matches. The CDR3 protein is CASSQLALGDRGPELFF. For the CDR3, the DNA is TGCGCCAGCAGCCAGCTTGCCCTCGGGGACAGGGGTCCCGAGCTGTTTTTT.